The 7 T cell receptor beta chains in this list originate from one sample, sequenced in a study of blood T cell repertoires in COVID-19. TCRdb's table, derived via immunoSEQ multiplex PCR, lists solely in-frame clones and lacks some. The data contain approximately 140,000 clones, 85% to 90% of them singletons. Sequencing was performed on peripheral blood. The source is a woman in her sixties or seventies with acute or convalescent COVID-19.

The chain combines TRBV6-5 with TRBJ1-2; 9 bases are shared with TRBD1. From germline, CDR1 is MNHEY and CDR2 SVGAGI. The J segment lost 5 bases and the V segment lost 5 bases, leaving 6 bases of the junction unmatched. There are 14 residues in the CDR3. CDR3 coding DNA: TGTGCCAGCAGTAGGGACAGGGAAGGGTATGGCTACACCTTC. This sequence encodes CASSRDREGYGYTF.

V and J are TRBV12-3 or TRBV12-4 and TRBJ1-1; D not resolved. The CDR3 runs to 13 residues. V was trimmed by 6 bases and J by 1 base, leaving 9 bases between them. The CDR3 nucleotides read TGTGCCAGCAGCCCCAGACAGAACACTGAAGCTTTCTTT. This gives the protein CASSPRQNTEAFF.

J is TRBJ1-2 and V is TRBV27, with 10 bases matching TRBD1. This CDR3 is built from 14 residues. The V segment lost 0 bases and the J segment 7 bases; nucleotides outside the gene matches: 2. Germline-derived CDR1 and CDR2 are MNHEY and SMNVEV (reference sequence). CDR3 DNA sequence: TGTGCCAGCAGTTTATCGACAGGGGGCAGTGGCTACACCTTC. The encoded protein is CASSLSTGGSGYTF.

The CDR3 region is CAISEVQGHYNEQFF. The DNA of the CDR3 is TGTGCCATCAGTGAGGTACAGGGTCACTACAATGAGCAGTTCTTC. The chain recombines TRBV10-3 with TRBJ2-1; a possible D gene is TRBD1 (6 bases). CDR1 and CDR2 from the germline V gene are ENHRY and SYGVKD. The CDR3 has 15 amino acids. V was pared by 2 bases and J by 3 bases, with 11 bases between.

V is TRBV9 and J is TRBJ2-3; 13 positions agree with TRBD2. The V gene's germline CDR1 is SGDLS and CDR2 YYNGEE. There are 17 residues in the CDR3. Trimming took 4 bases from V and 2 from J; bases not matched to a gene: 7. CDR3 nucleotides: TGTGCCAGCAGCATCCCACTAGCGGGGGGGTTCACAGATACGCAGTATTTT. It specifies CASSIPLAGGFTDTQYF.

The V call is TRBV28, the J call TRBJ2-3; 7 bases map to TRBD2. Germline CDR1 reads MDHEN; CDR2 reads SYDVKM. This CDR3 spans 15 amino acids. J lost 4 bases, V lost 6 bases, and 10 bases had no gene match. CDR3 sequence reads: CASSPRGGGSDTQYF. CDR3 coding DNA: TGTGCCAGCAGCCCACGGGGCGGGGGTTCAGATACGCAGTATTTT.

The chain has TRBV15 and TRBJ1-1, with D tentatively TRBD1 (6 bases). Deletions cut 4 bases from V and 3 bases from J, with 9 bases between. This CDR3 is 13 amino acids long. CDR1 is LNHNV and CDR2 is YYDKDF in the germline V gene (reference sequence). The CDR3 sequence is CATSISGDTEAFF. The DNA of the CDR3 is TGTGCCACCAGCATTTCAGGGGACACTGAAGCTTTCTTT.